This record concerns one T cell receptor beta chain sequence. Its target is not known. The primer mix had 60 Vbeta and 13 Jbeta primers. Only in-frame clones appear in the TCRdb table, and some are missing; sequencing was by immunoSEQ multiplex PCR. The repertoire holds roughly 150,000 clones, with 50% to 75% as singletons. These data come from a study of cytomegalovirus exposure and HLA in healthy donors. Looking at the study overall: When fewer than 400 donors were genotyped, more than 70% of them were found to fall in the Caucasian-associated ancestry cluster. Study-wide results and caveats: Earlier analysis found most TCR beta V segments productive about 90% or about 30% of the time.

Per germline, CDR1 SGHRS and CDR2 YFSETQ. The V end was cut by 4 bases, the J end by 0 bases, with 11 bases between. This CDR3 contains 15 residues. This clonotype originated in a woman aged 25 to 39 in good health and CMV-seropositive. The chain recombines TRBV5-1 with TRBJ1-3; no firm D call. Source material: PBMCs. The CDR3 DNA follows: TGCGCCAGCAGCCCCCAAGGAGGCTCTGGAAACACCATATATTTT. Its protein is CASSPQGGSGNTIYF.